This T cell receptor beta chain was sequenced in a study of OX40 agonist ivuxolimab in advanced cancers. Study observations and caveats: CD4+ and CD8+ blood T cells expanded clonally by week 6 at 0.1 to 3.0 mg/kg.

The germline V gene encodes CDR1 MDHEN and CDR2 SYDVKM. V lost 4 bases, J lost 2 bases, and 6 bases lay in between. The CDR3 loop spans 12 amino acids. Comments on this clone: Its antigen is not known.

The table came from immunoSEQ multiplex PCR; TCRdb's copy has only in-frame clones and leaves some out. The sample has 71,000 or so clones, around nine tenths seen once. The sequencing here drew on CD4+ or CD8+ T cells sorted from blood, taken in a trial of the OX40 agonist ivuxolimab. The sequence was collected from an adult with an advanced solid tumor such as melanoma, head and neck, liver or kidney cancer. The J gene is TRBJ2-7, the V gene TRBV28; D not resolved. Here the CDR3 reads CASSSATYEQYF. In nucleotides, the CDR3 is TGTGCCAGCAGTTCGGCTACCTACGAGCAGTACTTC.